The 29 T cell receptor beta chains given below trace back to one sample, sequenced in a study of spatial heterogeneity in lung cancer. The time point: sample taken at primary tumor resection. TCRdb used MiXCR to reprocess the 5' RACE reads, holding one entry per CDR3 protein. Of about 720 distinct CDR3 sequences in the sample, roughly 15% were seen once. This specimen was normal lung tissue next to the tumor, taken at surgery. The receptors were sampled from a male donor with early-stage non-small cell lung cancer.

This clonotype has a single count. The chain combines TRBV24-1 with TRBJ1-1, with no clear D. The V and J ends lost 8 bases and 1 base respectively, with 16 bases between them. The CDR3 is made up of 15 amino acids. Per germline, CDR1 KGHDR and CDR2 SFDVKD. CDR3 DNA: TGTGCCACCAAAGGTCGGTTCTCAACGAACACTGAAGCTTTCTTT. Translating gives CATKGRFSTNTEAFF.

This clonotype is labeled as medium-sized. The chain employs TRBV7-2 and TRBJ1-5; a possible D gene is TRBD1 (5 bases). V lost 8 bases, J lost 3 bases, and 20 bases lay in between. CDR1 is SGHTA and CDR2 is FQGNSA in the germline V gene. The CDR3 extends over 16 amino acids. The CDR3 is CASGPGQGGNNQPQHF. The CDR3 nucleotides are TGTGCCAGCGGTCCTGGGCAGGGCGGAAACAATCAGCCCCAGCATTTT.

This clonotype is medium-sized by share. This chain links TRBV5-5 with TRBJ1-5, with a weak D call TRBD1 (5 bases). V was cut by 1 base and J by 1 base, with 18 bases left in between. This CDR3 has 18 residues. CDR1 and CDR2 (germline): SGHKS, YYEKEE (reference sequence). The chain's CDR3 is CASSLRGRDVRSNQPQHF. The CDR3 DNA reads as TGTGCCAGCAGCTTGCGGGGCAGGGATGTACGGAGCAATCAGCCCCAGCATTTT.

By share of the sample, this clonotype is large (0.1 to 1%). The rearrangement links TRBV20-1 to TRBJ2-1, with 9 bases aligning to TRBD1. This CDR3 has 16 amino acids. With 1 base clipped from V and 5 bases from J, the junction kept 9 bases outside the gene matches. Germline CDR1 and CDR2: DFQATT and SNEGSKA (reference sequence). The chain's CDR3 is CSARVRGTGSHNEQFF. CDR3 nucleotide sequence: TGCAGTGCTAGAGTCCGCGGGACAGGGTCCCACAATGAGCAGTTCTTC.

V gene TRBV19 combines with J gene TRBJ2-5; the D gene could be TRBD1 or TRBD2 (5 bases each). Trimming removed 4 bases from V and 2 bases from J, with 14 bases in between. This CDR3 has 15 residues. CDR1 and CDR2 from the germline V gene are LNHDA and SQIVND (reference sequence). The CDR3 is CASSSLGTVQETQYF. CDR3 sequence (DNA): TGTGCCAGTAGTAGCCTTGGGACGGTACAAGAGACCCAGTACTTC.

The chain uses TRBV3-1 and TRBJ2-5; 14 bases are a match to TRBD2. The CDR3 extends over 16 amino acids. Losses at the gene ends were 3 bases for V and 5 bases for J; bases not matched to a gene: 5. Germline V lookup: CDR1 LGHDT, CDR2 YNNKEL (reference sequence). The CDR3 nucleotides read TGTGCCAGCAGCCAGGGACTAGCGGGAGACGGTGAGACCCAGTACTTC. This sequence encodes CASSQGLAGDGETQYF.

This clonotype rates as large. The gene calls are TRBV20-1 and TRBJ2-1; 10 bases map to TRBD2. With V trimmed by 5 bases and J by 6 bases, 13 bases remained unmatched. Germline V gives CDR1 DFQATT, CDR2 SNEGSKA (reference sequence). The CDR3 loop spans 16 amino acids. CDR3: CSAPNSGRAVSNEQFF. DNA of the CDR3: TGCAGTGCTCCGAACAGCGGGAGGGCCGTCAGCAATGAGCAGTTCTTC.

By share of the sample, this clonotype is medium-sized. CDR3 loop: CASSPSWGETEAFF. DNA of the CDR3: TGTGCCAGCTCACCAAGTTGGGGGGAGACTGAAGCTTTCTTT. The chain has TRBV18 and TRBJ1-1; D is possibly TRBD1 (5 bases). Trimming removed 2 bases from V and 5 bases from J, with 12 bases in between. The CDR3 loop spans 14 amino acids. Looked up from germline, CDR1 is KGHSH and CDR2 is LQKENI.

The CDR3: CSARPLAGEGTQYF. The CDR3 DNA is TGCAGTGCTAGGCCACTAGCGGGGGAAGGGACGCAGTATTTT. V usage is TRBV20-1 and J usage is TRBJ2-3, with 11 bases lining up with TRBD2. Per germline, CDR1 DFQATT and CDR2 SNEGSKA (reference sequence). After removal of 3 bases from V and 9 bases from J, the junction contained 8 bases not matched to a gene. The CDR3 is 14 amino acids.

The genes are TRBV10-3 and TRBJ2-1, with 9 positions matching TRBD2. Germline CDR1 is ENHRY and CDR2 is SYGVKD. With V trimmed by 4 bases and J by 0 bases, 4 bases remained unmatched. CDR3 length equals 16 residues. This CDR3 reads CAISGDSGSSYNEQFF. CDR3 bases: TGTGCCATCAGTGGGGATAGCGGGAGCTCCTACAATGAGCAGTTCTTC.

By proportion, this clonotype is large. This rearrangement joins TRBV7-9 to TRBJ1-1, with D possibly TRBD1 on 6 matching bases. CDR1 and CDR2 from the germline V gene are SEHNR and FQNEAQ (reference sequence). V was trimmed by 8 bases and J by 5 bases, leaving 21 bases between them. The CDR3 has 15 amino acids. This chain's CDR3 is CASLGAGATGTEAFF. The CDR3 DNA reads as TGTGCCAGCCTCGGGGCAGGGGCCACTGGGACTGAAGCTTTCTTT.

Within the sample, this clonotype is large (0.1 to 1%). The chain joins TRBV20-1 to TRBJ2-7; 9 bases are shared with TRBD1. V gave up 6 bases and J gave up 5 bases; unmatched junction bases: 14. In germline, CDR1 is DFQATT, CDR2 SNEGSKA (reference sequence). CDR3 length: 15 amino acids. CDR3: CSAQTRQGVRNEQYF. CDR3 DNA: TGCAGTGCGCAAACCCGACAGGGGGTCCGCAACGAGCAGTACTTC.

This clonotype is large within its sample. The V and J genes are TRBV20-1 and TRBJ2-7; TRBD2 aligns across 7 bases. After removal of 5 bases from V and 4 bases from J, the junction contained 8 bases not matched to a gene. The germline V gene encodes CDR1 DFQATT and CDR2 SNEGSKA (reference sequence). This CDR3 is built from 13 residues. The CDR3 nucleotides read TGCAGTGCTGGGGGGGGGACCCTTTACGAGCAGTACTTC. Amino acid sequence: CSAGGGTLYEQYF.

The gene calls are TRBV4-2 and TRBJ2-7; D call uncertain. Trimming removed 0 bases from V and 7 bases from J, with 7 bases in between. CDR1 LGHNA and CDR2 YNFKEQ come from the germline V gene. CDR3 length: 12 amino acids. CDR3 amino acids: CASSQEGKEQYF. The CDR3 nucleotides are TGTGCCAGCAGCCAAGAGGGAAAGGAGCAGTACTTC.

By share, this clonotype counts as large. The rearrangement joins TRBV19 to TRBJ2-1; perhaps TRBD2 as D (6 bases). CDR1 and CDR2 (germline): LNHDA, SQIVND (reference sequence). Trimming cost V 5 bases and J 4 bases, with 9 bases left between them. There are 13 residues in the CDR3. CDR3 DNA: TGTGCCAGTAGTCCCCGGGGGTACAATGAGCAGTTCTTC. It translates to CASSPRGYNEQFF. Full variable domain (missing parts from reference TRBV19 and TRBJ2-1): DGGITQSPKYLFRKEGQNVTLSCEQNLNHDAMYWYRQDPGQGLRLIYYSQIVNDFQKGDIAEGYSVSREKKESFPLTVTSAQKNPTAFYLCASSPRGYNEQFFGPGTRLTVL.

This clonotype is termed large. V usage is TRBV19 and J usage is TRBJ2-7; the D gene is possibly TRBD2 (5 bases). CDR1 LNHDA and CDR2 SQIVND come from the germline V gene (reference sequence). Trimming shortened V by 6 bases and J by 10 bases, and 19 bases separated the two germline ends. The CDR3 consists of 13 residues. The CDR3 region has the DNA TGTGCCAGTAGCCCCGGACTGGAGACGGGACAGTACTTC. This translates into CASSPGLETGQYF.

This clonotype was observed at least ten times. J is TRBJ2-1 and V is TRBV7-3; the D is unclear. The CDR3 totals 13 residues. Trimming removed 2 bases from V and 6 bases from J, with 8 bases in between. Germline CDR1 reads SGHTA; CDR2 reads FQGTGA. The CDR3 sequence is CASSLGIGNEQFF. For the CDR3, the DNA is TGTGCCAGCAGCTTAGGAATCGGCAATGAGCAGTTCTTC.

Relative to its sample, this clonotype is large. The chain couples TRBV7-9 to TRBJ2-5; D gene ambiguous. Germline loops: CDR1 SEHNR, CDR2 FQNEAQ (reference sequence). V dropped 2 bases and J dropped 5 bases, with 6 bases sitting between them. The CDR3 is made up of 12 amino acids. The CDR3 sequence is CASSLIAETQYF. CDR3 in DNA: TGTGCCAGCAGCTTAATCGCGGAGACCCAGTACTTC.

This clonotype is medium-sized. The rearrangement uses TRBV7-9 and TRBJ2-7, with 8 bases matching TRBD2. Germline trimming cut 5 bases from V and 2 bases from J; bases unmatched to any gene: 8. The CDR3 contains 15 residues. Germline CDR1 SEHNR, CDR2 FQNEAQ (reference sequence). CDR3 loop: CASSPRTSRAYEQYF. CDR3 sequence (DNA): TGTGCCAGCAGCCCGAGGACTAGCCGAGCCTACGAGCAGTACTTC.

This clonotype is medium-sized in the sample. The CDR3 DNA sequence: TGTGCCAGCTCATCCGGGACAGGGGGTAGCACAGATACGCAGTATTTT. Protein product: CASSSGTGGSTDTQYF. This chain connects TRBV18 to TRBJ2-3, with 11 bases fitting TRBD1. With V trimmed by 5 bases and J by 0 bases, 4 bases remained unmatched. Looked up from germline, CDR1 is KGHSH and CDR2 is LQKENI. This CDR3 is 16 amino acids long.

This clonotype appeared a few times. The chain employs TRBV7-9 and TRBJ2-1; maybe TRBD2 (5 bases). This CDR3 contains 14 residues. The V and J ends lost 3 bases and 11 bases respectively, with 17 bases between them. Germline CDR1 reads SEHNR; CDR2 reads FQNEAQ (reference sequence). CDR3: CASSLAGNWPQQFF. The DNA for the CDR3 is TGTGCCAGCAGCTTGGCCGGGAACTGGCCGCAGCAGTTCTTC.

Judged by abundance, this clonotype is large. The chain employs TRBV5-1 and TRBJ1-5; D perhaps matches TRBD1 (5 bases). Trimming pared 0 bases from V and 7 bases from J, leaving 8 bases between. The CDR3 runs 13 residues. Per germline, CDR1 SGHRS and CDR2 YFSETQ. The CDR3 reads CASSLEGRQPQHF. The CDR3 DNA follows: TGCGCCAGCAGCTTGGAGGGGAGGCAGCCCCAGCATTTT.

By sample fraction, this clonotype is large. The chain couples TRBV19 to TRBJ2-3, with a weak D call TRBD1 (6 bases). This CDR3 is built from 14 residues. Trimming removed 2 bases from V and 5 bases from J, with 11 bases in between. In germline, CDR1 is LNHDA, CDR2 SQIVND (reference sequence). The CDR3 protein is CASSIQGSGDTQYF. Written as DNA, the CDR3 is TGTGCCAGTAGTATACAGGGGTCTGGAGATACGCAGTATTTT. Looking up the rest from reference TRBV19 and TRBJ2-3 gives the full variable domain: DGGITQSPKYLFRKEGQNVTLSCEQNLNHDAMYWYRQDPGQGLRLIYYSQIVNDFQKGDIAEGYSVSREKKESFPLTVTSAQKNPTAFYLCASSIQGSGDTQYFGPGTRLTVL.

This clonotype is judged large (0.1 to 1%). This rearrangement joins TRBV11-2 to TRBJ2-5; maybe TRBD1 (5 bases). The CDR3 is 16 amino acids. Trimming cost V 3 bases and J 1 base, with 15 bases left between them. CDR1 is SGHAT, CDR2 FQNNGV, per germline. This CDR3 reads CASSFWGQGSQETQYF. CDR3 bases: TGTGCCAGCAGCTTCTGGGGTCAGGGCAGCCAAGAGACCCAGTACTTC.

This clonotype came up once. CDR3 nucleotides: TGTGCCAGCAGCTTGGAAGTCGAGCGGGGGGGCACAGATACGCAGTATTTT. Translating it yields CASSLEVERGGTDTQYF. The chain recombines TRBV5-5 with TRBJ2-3, with TRBD2 matching over 9 bases. V shed 0 bases and J 1 base; nucleotides not matched to a gene: 6. The germline V gene has CDR1 SGHKS and CDR2 YYEKEE (reference sequence). This CDR3 has 17 residues.

Judged by abundance, this clonotype is large. V is TRBV2 and J is TRBJ1-6; 9 bases line up with TRBD1. The CDR3 is made up of 16 amino acids. Trimming at V came to 7 bases and at J to 5 bases, leaving 9 bases not matched to a gene. Germline lookup yields CDR1 SNHLY and CDR2 FYNNEI. The CDR3 loop is CASNVPGQGDNSPLHF. CDR3 bases: TGTGCCAGCAATGTTCCGGGACAGGGAGATAATTCACCCCTCCACTTT.

This clonotype is labeled as medium-sized. The chain uses TRBV9 and TRBJ1-2; 9 bases align to TRBD1. The CDR3 has 16 amino acids. The V segment lost 3 bases and the J segment 4 bases; nucleotides outside the gene matches: 10. The germline gives CDR1 SGDLS, CDR2 YYNGEE. The CDR3 bases are TGTGCCAGCAGCGCCCACGCTGGGACAGGGACCTATGGCTACACCTTC. Translated: CASSAHAGTGTYGYTF.

This clonotype ranks as large. The rearrangement joins TRBV7-2 to TRBJ1-6, with D uncertain. The CDR3 is 15 amino acids. Trimming left V 5 bases short and J 5 bases short, with 13 bases between. CDR1 is SGHTA, CDR2 FQGNSA, per germline. The CDR3 sequence: CASSADARDNSPLHF. CDR3 nucleotides: TGTGCCAGCAGCGCAGACGCCCGGGATAATTCACCCCTCCACTTT. Using reference TRBV7-2 and TRBJ1-6 for the parts outside the CDR3, the full variable domain is GAGVSQSPSNKVTEKGKDVELRCDPISGHTALYWYRQSLGQGLEFLIYFQGNSAPDKSGLPSDRFSAERTGGSVSTLTIQRTQQEDSAVYLCASSADARDNSPLHFGNGTRLTVT.

This clonotype is categorized as large (0.1 to 1%). This chain links TRBV14 with TRBJ2-1; 11 bases are a match to TRBD2. The germline V gene encodes CDR1 SGHDN and CDR2 FVKESK. The trim removed 4 bases at V and 6 bases at J, leaving 5 bases unmatched. CDR3 length: 15 amino acids. The CDR3 reads CASSPLAGGGNEQFF. For the CDR3, the DNA is TGTGCCAGCAGCCCATTAGCGGGAGGGGGCAATGAGCAGTTCTTC.